Following are 10 T cell receptor beta chains from one sample sequenced in a study of OX40 agonist ivuxolimab in advanced cancers. Produced via immunoSEQ multiplex PCR; TCRdb's table is partial and in-frame only. Of about 18,000 clones in the sample, around 80% are singletons; the top ten hold 20% to 30%. The sequencing used CD4+ or CD8+ T cells sorted from blood, collected in a trial of the OX40 agonist ivuxolimab. The receptors here all came from an adult with an advanced solid tumor such as melanoma, head and neck, liver or kidney cancer.

In nucleotides, the CDR3 is TGCGCCAGCAGTCCCCCGGGACAGGGACCCTACGAGCAGTACTTC. Amino acid sequence: CASSPPGQGPYEQYF. The V call is TRBV5-1, the J call TRBJ2-7; TRBD1 matches 9 bases. The CDR3 has 15 amino acids. V shed 5 bases, J shed 2 bases, and the junction held 8 bases outside the gene matches. The germline V gene has CDR1 SGHRS and CDR2 YFSETQ.

The genes are TRBV7-7 and TRBJ1-1; no definite D call. Germline assignment: CDR1 SSHAT and CDR2 FNYEAQ (reference sequence). The CDR3 covers 14 residues. The chain's CDR3 is CASDAGIGGTEAFF. The DNA for the CDR3 is TGTGCTAGCGACGCTGGAATCGGAGGCACTGAAGCTTTCTTT.

The chain carries TRBV27 and TRBJ2-3; 10 bases agree with TRBD1. The CDR3 extends over 15 amino acids. Germline V gives CDR1 MNHEY, CDR2 SMNVEV (reference sequence). The V gene end was trimmed by 6 bases and the J gene end by 5 bases; junction bases not matched to a gene: 8. DNA of the CDR3: TGTGCCAGCAGGGATGGGACAGGGGTGGGAGATACGCAGTATTTT. Translating gives CASRDGTGVGDTQYF.

The genes are TRBV2 and TRBJ2-3, with D tentatively TRBD1 or TRBD2 (5 bases each). Germline V CDR1 and CDR2: SNHLY, FYNNEI. Trimming cost V 4 bases and J 0 bases, with 5 bases left between them. CDR3 length: 13 amino acids. In DNA form, the CDR3 reads TGTGCCAGCAGTGGGGGGAGCACAGATACGCAGTATTTT. As protein: CASSGGSTDTQYF.

The chain is built from TRBV30 and TRBJ1-4; no firm D call. Germline CDR1 GTSNPN, CDR2 SVGIG (reference sequence). CDR3 length equals 13 residues. The DNA for the CDR3 is TGTGCAGGAAACTCGGTGGGAGGAGAAAAACTGTTTTTT. It translates to CAGNSVGGEKLFF.

The J gene is TRBJ2-5, the V gene TRBV9; D perhaps matches TRBD2 (7 bases). The ends were cut back, 4 bases at V and 0 bases at J, with 13 bases in the middle. Germline CDR1 reads SGDLS; CDR2 reads YYNGEE. The CDR3 spans 15 residues. The CDR3 DNA reads as TGTGCCAGCAGCACGAGGGGGGGGTACCAAGAGACCCAGTACTTC. Its translation is CASSTRGGYQETQYF.

V usage is TRBV6-6 and J usage is TRBJ1-2; D gene uncertain. The V gene's germline CDR1 is MNHNY and CDR2 SVGAGI (reference sequence). V lost 5 bases and J lost 4, with 11 bases in between. This CDR3 has 13 residues. The CDR3 sequence is CASSTNPTYGYTF. CDR3 bases: TGTGCCAGCAGTACGAATCCCACCTATGGCTACACCTTC.

Note on this clone: An end of the junction does not agree with germline; a read error may underlie this. The V call is TRBV11-2, the J call TRBJ2-3; D may be TRBD1 (6 bases). The CDR3 is 14 residues long. CDR1 and CDR2 (germline): SGHAT, FQNNGV. The CDR3 is CASSLDNRADTQYF. The CDR3 nucleotides read TGTGCCAGCAGCCTAGACAACAGGGCAGATACGCAGTATTTT. The full variable domain, completed using reference TRBV11-2 and TRBJ2-3, is EAGVAQSPRYKIIEKRQSVAFWCNPISGHATLYWYQQILGQGPKLLIQFQNNGVVDDSQLPKDRFSAERLKGVDSTLKIQPAKLEDSAVYLCASSLDNRADTQYFGPGTRLTVL.

This clone is labeled medium-sized. The gene calls are TRBV27 and TRBJ1-1; D ambiguous. The germline gives CDR1 MNHEY, CDR2 SMNVEV (reference sequence). V dropped 5 bases and J dropped 1 base, with 11 bases sitting between them. This CDR3 has 14 residues. CDR3 sequence reads: CASSQQQTNTEAFF. The CDR3 DNA is TGTGCCAGCAGTCAACAGCAGACGAACACTGAAGCTTTCTTT.

This clone is medium-sized by share. The CDR3 reads CASTPLTGSSTGELFF. The CDR3 bases are TGTGCCAGCACCCCTCTGACAGGGAGCAGCACCGGGGAGCTGTTTTTT. V usage is TRBV6-6 and J usage is TRBJ2-2; 7 bases fit TRBD1. Germline CDR1 MNHNY, CDR2 SVGAGI (reference sequence). With 7 bases clipped from V and 4 bases from J, the junction kept 12 bases outside the gene matches. CDR3 size: 16 residues.